This T cell receptor beta chain is drawn from a study of blood T cell repertoires in COVID-19. With 4 bases removed from V and 1 base from J, the gap between germline ends came to 10 bases. The germline V gene has CDR1 LGHDT and CDR2 YNNKEL (reference sequence). This CDR3 has 14 amino acids. Sequencing was performed with immunoSEQ multiplex PCR; in TCRdb, only in-frame clones are kept and a portion is missing. The table shows more than 250,000 clones, with approximately 88% occurring only once. The age range of participants was about 18 to 90 years, with residence in about two dozen US areas. This clone was seen only once.

Sequencing was done on a sample of PBMCs or T cells enriched from blood (not recorded which). The TCR originated in a middle-aged woman who had recovered from COVID-19. The chain links TRBV3-1 (or the pseudogene TRBV3-2) to TRBJ1-1; D unclear. The CDR3 DNA is TGTGCCAGCAGCCCCAACCGGGGGAACACTGAAGCTTTCTTT. The encoded protein is CASSPNRGNTEAFF.